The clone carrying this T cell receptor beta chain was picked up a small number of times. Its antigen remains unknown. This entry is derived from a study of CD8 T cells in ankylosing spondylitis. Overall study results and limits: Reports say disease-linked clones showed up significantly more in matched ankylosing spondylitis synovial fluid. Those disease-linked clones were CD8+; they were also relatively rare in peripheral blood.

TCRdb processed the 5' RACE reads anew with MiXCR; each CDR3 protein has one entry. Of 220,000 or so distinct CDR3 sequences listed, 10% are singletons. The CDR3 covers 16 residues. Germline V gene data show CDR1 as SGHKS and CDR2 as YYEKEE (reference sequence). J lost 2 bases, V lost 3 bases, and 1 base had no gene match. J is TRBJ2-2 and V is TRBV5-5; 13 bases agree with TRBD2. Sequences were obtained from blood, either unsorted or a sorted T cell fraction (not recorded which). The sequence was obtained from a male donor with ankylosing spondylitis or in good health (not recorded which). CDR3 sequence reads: CASSWGLAGNTGELFF. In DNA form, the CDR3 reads TGTGCCAGCAGCTGGGGACTAGCGGGAAACACCGGGGAGCTGTTTTTT.